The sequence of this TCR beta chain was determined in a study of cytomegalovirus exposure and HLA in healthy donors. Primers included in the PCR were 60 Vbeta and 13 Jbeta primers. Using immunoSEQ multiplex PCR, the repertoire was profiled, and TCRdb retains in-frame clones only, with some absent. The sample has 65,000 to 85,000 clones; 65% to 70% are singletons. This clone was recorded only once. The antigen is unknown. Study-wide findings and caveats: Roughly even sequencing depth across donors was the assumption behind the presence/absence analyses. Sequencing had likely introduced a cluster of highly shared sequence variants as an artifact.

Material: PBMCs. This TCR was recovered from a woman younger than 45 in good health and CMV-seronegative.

Written as DNA, the CDR3 is TGTGCCAGCAGCCCGCCTGGGGCCAGAGATACGCAGTATTTT. Translated, it gives CASSPPGARDTQYF. The chain is built from TRBV7-2 and TRBJ2-3; tentatively, D is TRBD1 (5 bases). V shed 5 bases and J shed 5 bases, with 14 bases lying between them. The germline gives CDR1 SGHTA, CDR2 FQGNSA. There are 14 residues in the CDR3.